Presented here are 28 T cell receptor beta chains from one specimen sequenced in a study of cytomegalovirus exposure and HLA in healthy donors. The PCR used 60 Vbeta and 13 Jbeta primers. This table comes from immunoSEQ multiplex PCR, and its TCRdb copy is limited to in-frame clones, with some not included. The sample comprises approximately 100,000 clones, 60% to 85% of which are singletons, and around 9.3% rests with the top ten. What was sequenced was PBMCs. Receptors were obtained from a man in his forties or fifties in good health and CMV-seronegative.

This chain joins TRBV7-3 and TRBJ2-1; the match to TRBD2 covers 9 bases. Germline CDR1 and CDR2: SGHTA and FQGTGA. CDR3 length: 15 amino acids. V lost 5 bases to trimming and J lost 7 bases; unmatched junction nucleotides: 9. The CDR3 here is CASSTSGGPSNEQFF. The CDR3 DNA reads TGTGCCAGCAGCACGAGCGGGGGGCCCTCTAATGAGCAGTTCTTC.

V gene TRBV28 combines with J gene TRBJ1-4; D is perhaps TRBD1 (6 bases). Germline V lookup: CDR1 MDHEN, CDR2 SYDVKM. V was clipped by 2 bases and J by 4 bases, with 14 bases between them. The CDR3 runs 16 residues. The CDR3 DNA follows: TGTGCCAGCAGTTTAGTAGGGGGGGGATATAATGAAAAACTGTTTTTT. Translating gives CASSLVGGGYNEKLFF.

This clone was picked up a small number of times. V and J are TRBV2 and TRBJ2-3, with 11 bases identical to TRBD1. The germline V gene has CDR1 SNHLY and CDR2 FYNNEI. Trimming removed 7 bases from V and 5 bases from J; junction bases left unmatched: 14. The CDR3 loop spans 17 amino acids. The CDR3 coding sequence is TGTGCCAGCACCCGACGGTTGGGGACAGGGGGTAGAGATACGCAGTATTTT. Protein: CASTRRLGTGGRDTQYF.

This clone was seen once. The V and J genes are TRBV28 and TRBJ1-4; TRBD1 matches at 7 bases. CDR3 length: 16 amino acids. CDR1 and CDR2 from the germline V gene are MDHEN and SYDVKM. After removal of 4 bases from V and 0 bases from J, the junction contained 5 bases not matched to a gene. The CDR3 loop is CASSSGTASTNEKLFF. CDR3 DNA: TGTGCCAGCAGTTCCGGGACAGCCTCAACTAATGAAAAACTGTTTTTT.

The genes are TRBV30 and TRBJ1-3; D unresolved. This CDR3 is 15 amino acids long. Trimming took 6 bases from V and 0 from J, leaving 15 bases between them. Germline loops: CDR1 GTSNPN, CDR2 SVGIG (reference sequence). CDR3 in amino acids: CACNRAALSGNTIYF. In nucleotides, the CDR3 is TGTGCCTGTAATAGAGCTGCTCTCTCTGGAAACACCATATATTTT.

The rearrangement uses TRBV4-1 and TRBJ2-1, with TRBD2 identical over 15 bases. Trimming removed 0 bases from V and 8 bases from J; junction bases left unmatched: 2. Germline CDR1 MGHRA, CDR2 YSYEKL. This CDR3 is built from 16 residues. CDR3 DNA sequence: TGCGCCAGCAGCCAAGATCGGACTAGCGGGAGGGATGAGCAGTTCTTC. It translates to CASSQDRTSGRDEQFF.

The count of this clone is one. The chain couples TRBV7-9 to TRBJ2-1, with 7 bases that match TRBD2. This CDR3 region has 13 residues. Germline V gene lookup returns CDR1 SEHNR and CDR2 FQNEAQ (reference sequence). V lost 10 bases, J lost 7 bases, and 10 bases stayed unmatched. The CDR3 sequence is CATDILAANEQFF. In DNA, the CDR3 is TGTGCCACCGATATCCTAGCGGCAAATGAGCAGTTCTTC.

This clone was picked up a small number of times. This rearrangement joins TRBV5-1 to TRBJ1-3, with a possible D match to TRBD1 (5 bases). V was shortened by 0 bases and J by 4 bases, with 11 bases between the two germline ends. From germline, CDR1 is SGHRS and CDR2 YFSETQ. The length of the CDR3 is 15 residues. The CDR3: CASSLGQSEGNTIYF. CDR3 DNA: TGCGCCAGCAGCTTGGGACAGTCTGAGGGAAACACCATATATTTT. Drawing the rest from reference TRBV5-1 and TRBJ1-3, the complete variable domain is KAGVTQTPRYLIKTRGQQVTLSCSPISGHRSVSWYQQTPGQGLQFLFEYFSETQRNKGNFPGRFSGRQFSNSRSEMNVSTLELGDSALYLCASSLGQSEGNTIYFGEGSWLTVV.

The chain carries TRBV13 and TRBJ1-1, with D possibly TRBD1 on 5 matching bases. Trimming cost V 2 bases and J 0 bases, with 13 bases left between them. Germline values: CDR1 PRHDT, CDR2 FYEKMQ (reference sequence). The CDR3 extends over 16 amino acids. The CDR3 sequence: CASSLWGVGVNTEAFF. In nucleotides, the CDR3 is TGTGCCAGCAGCTTATGGGGGGTGGGGGTGAACACTGAAGCTTTCTTT.

The chain employs TRBV7-9 and TRBJ1-5, with D uncertain. V lost 6 bases and J lost 3, with 6 bases in between. The CDR3 loop spans 12 amino acids. Per the germline V gene, CDR1 is SEHNR and CDR2 is FQNEAQ (reference sequence). The CDR3 region has the DNA TGTGCCAGCAGTCCGGTCAATCAGCCCCAGCATTTT. As protein: CASSPVNQPQHF.

The J gene is TRBJ2-1, the V gene TRBV2, with D uncertain. The V and J ends lost 5 bases and 10 bases respectively, with 6 bases between them. Germline CDR1 is SNHLY and CDR2 is FYNNEI. The CDR3 extends over 10 amino acids. The CDR3: CASSHREQFF. In nucleotides, the CDR3 is TGTGCCAGCAGTCACCGGGAGCAGTTCTTC.

This clone has only one observation. The chain links TRBV5-1 to TRBJ2-2; no reliable D call. Between the trimmed V and J ends, which lost 7 bases and 3 bases, there was a span of 13 bases. CDR3 length: 14 amino acids. Per the germline V gene, CDR1 is SGHRS and CDR2 is YFSETQ. The CDR3 region has the DNA TGCGCCAGCCTTTCCTTGTTCGACACCGGGGAGCTGTTTTTT. It encodes CASLSLFDTGELFF.

This clone has more than one count but fewer than ten. The chain recombines TRBV6-5 with TRBJ2-7; no firm D call. The V and J ends lost 11 bases and 1 base respectively, with 15 bases between them. Germline V gene data show CDR1 as MNHEY and CDR2 as SVGAGI. The CDR3 length is 13 residues. This CDR3 is CAVASPTSYEQYF. In DNA, the CDR3 is TGTGCCGTCGCCTCCCCGACTTCCTACGAGCAGTACTTC.

V usage is TRBV6-6 and J usage is TRBJ1-1; 8 bases are a match to TRBD1. Germline CDR1 is MNHNY and CDR2 is SVGAGI (reference sequence). CDR3 size: 14 residues. The trim removed 6 bases at V and 3 bases at J, leaving 6 bases unmatched. The CDR3 region is CASSWTGKDTEAFF. DNA of the CDR3: TGTGCCAGCAGCTGGACAGGGAAAGACACTGAAGCTTTCTTT.

This clone was seen many times. V and J are TRBV5-5 and TRBJ1-1, with a possible D match to TRBD1 (6 bases). Germline V gene data show CDR1 as SGHKS and CDR2 as YYEKEE (reference sequence). V was clipped by 0 bases and J by 7 bases, with 7 bases between them. The CDR3 is 12 amino acids. In DNA form, the CDR3 reads TGTGCCAGCAGCTTGGGGACAGATGAAGCTTTCTTT. The encoded protein is CASSLGTDEAFF.

The chain employs TRBV5-1 and TRBJ2-2; 7 nucleotides match TRBD2. J gave up 1 base and V 5 bases, and 5 bases lay outside the gene matches. The CDR3 extends over 15 amino acids. Per germline, CDR1 SGHRS and CDR2 YFSETQ. The CDR3 protein is CASSSLAENTGELFF. The DNA of the CDR3 is TGCGCCAGCAGTTCGCTAGCGGAGAACACCGGGGAGCTGTTTTTT.

The chain couples TRBV4-1 to TRBJ1-3, with 7 nucleotides matching TRBD1. Germline V gene data show CDR1 as MGHRA and CDR2 as YSYEKL. The CDR3 consists of 13 residues. V trimming: 5 bases; J trimming: 7 bases; junction bases outside the gene matches: 5. CDR3 DNA: TGCGCCAGCAGCGCCCAACAGGGGAACACCATATATTTT. Its translation: CASSAQQGNTIYF.

This clone turned up a few times. The rearrangement links TRBV5-6 to TRBJ2-7; weak D call: TRBD1 (5 bases). The CDR3 runs to 17 residues. V lost 4 bases and J 2 bases, leaving 22 bases between the germline ends. Germline lookup yields CDR1 SGHDT and CDR2 YYEEEE. Written as DNA, the CDR3 is TGTGCCAGCAGCCCCGACCTGGGTGACAGCTTCACCTACGAGCAGTACTTC. It is translated as CASSPDLGDSFTYEQYF.

This sequence joins TRBV6-1 and TRBJ1-4; weak D call: TRBD1 (5 bases). V was cut by 0 bases and J by 8 bases, with 7 bases left in between. CDR1 is MNHNS, CDR2 SASEGT, per germline. The CDR3 totals 13 residues. The CDR3: CASSEAGGEKLFF. CDR3 DNA sequence: TGTGCCAGCAGTGAAGCCGGGGGAGAAAAACTGTTTTTT.

This chain uses TRBV13 with TRBJ2-4; TRBD2 aligns across 9 bases. The CDR3 is 17 amino acids. Germline V lookup: CDR1 PRHDT, CDR2 FYEKMQ (reference sequence). J gave up 0 bases and V 5 bases, and 8 bases lay outside the gene matches. CDR3 nucleotides: TGTGCCAGCAGCGGACATGCTAGCGGGGTAGCCAAAAACATTCAGTACTTC. As protein: CASSGHASGVAKNIQYF.

The chain joins TRBV6-5 to TRBJ1-6; 11 bases fit TRBD1. Germline CDR1 MNHEY, CDR2 SVGAGI. Unmatched junction bases numbered 5, after V lost 6 bases and J lost 10 bases. This CDR3 region has 14 residues. The CDR3 coding sequence is TGTGCCAGCAGGCCGGGACAGGGGGGATCACCCCTCCACTTT. It translates to CASRPGQGGSPLHF.

The V gene is TRBV6-1, the J gene TRBJ2-7; perhaps TRBD1 as D (6 bases). Trimming stripped 6 bases from V and 4 bases from J, with 19 bases between. The CDR3 is made up of 15 amino acids. CDR1 MNHNS and CDR2 SASEGT come from the germline V gene. The CDR3: CASRYETSTGYEQYF. As DNA, the CDR3 is TGTGCCAGCAGATATGAAACCTCGACAGGTTACGAGCAGTACTTC.

The chain uses TRBV30 and TRBJ2-3; D call uncertain. CDR1 and CDR2 from the germline V gene are GTSNPN and SVGIG (reference sequence). The V and J ends lost 0 bases and 6 bases respectively, with 7 bases between them. This CDR3 has 12 residues. CDR3 DNA sequence: TGTGCCTGGAGTGTACCAGTGGATACGCAGTATTTT. This gives the protein CAWSVPVDTQYF.

The chain has TRBV6-5 and TRBJ1-2; 9 bases map to TRBD1. Germline V gene sequence: CDR1 MNHEY, CDR2 SVGAGI. V lost 7 bases to trimming and J lost 2 bases; unmatched junction nucleotides: 5. The CDR3 contains 14 residues. DNA of the CDR3: TGTGCCAGCACCAGGGACAGGGCCAACTATGGCTACACCTTC. As protein: CASTRDRANYGYTF.

V usage is TRBV5-1 and J usage is TRBJ2-3; tentative D call: TRBD1 (6 bases). V lost 5 bases, J lost 5 bases, and 21 bases lay in between. There are 16 residues in the CDR3. Germline V gives CDR1 SGHRS, CDR2 YFSETQ. The CDR3 nucleotides read TGCGCCAGCAGTCGGACAGCGATCACAGGAGAAGATACGCAGTATTTT. This gives the protein CASSRTAITGEDTQYF.

This rearrangement joins TRBV2 to TRBJ2-2, with unresolved D. From germline, CDR1 is SNHLY and CDR2 FYNNEI. The CDR3 is 15 residues long. The V and J ends lost 0 bases and 6 bases respectively, with 11 bases between them. The CDR3 loop is CASSEAPLLAGELFF. The DNA of the CDR3 is TGTGCCAGCAGTGAAGCTCCACTGTTGGCCGGGGAGCTGTTTTTT.

The chain links TRBV18 to TRBJ2-7; 9 nucleotides agree with TRBD1. V lost 3 bases and J lost 7; bases outside the gene matches: 4. This CDR3 contains 13 residues. Germline-derived CDR1 and CDR2 are KGHSH and LQKENI. The CDR3 region has the DNA TGTGCCAGCTCACCCAGACAGGGGGAGGAGCAGTACTTC. This translates into CASSPRQGEEQYF.

CDR3: CASSSQGFEQFF. The CDR3 bases are TGTGCCAGCAGTTCACAGGGTTTTGAGCAGTTCTTC. The V call is TRBV6-6, the J call TRBJ2-1; maybe TRBD1 (6 bases). The CDR3 covers 12 residues. Germline CDR1 is MNHNY and CDR2 is SVGAGI (reference sequence). The ends were cut back, 4 bases at V and 9 bases at J, with 10 bases in the middle.